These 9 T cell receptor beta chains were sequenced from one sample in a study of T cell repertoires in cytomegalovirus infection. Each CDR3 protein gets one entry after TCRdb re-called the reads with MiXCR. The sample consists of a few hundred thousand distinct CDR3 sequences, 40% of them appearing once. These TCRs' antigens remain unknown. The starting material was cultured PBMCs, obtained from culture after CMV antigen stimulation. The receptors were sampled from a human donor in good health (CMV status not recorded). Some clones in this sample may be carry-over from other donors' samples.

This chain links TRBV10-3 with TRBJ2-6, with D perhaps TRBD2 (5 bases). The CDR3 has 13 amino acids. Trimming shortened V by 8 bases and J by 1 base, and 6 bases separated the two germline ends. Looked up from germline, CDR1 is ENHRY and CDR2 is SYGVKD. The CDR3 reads CAIGGSGANVLTF. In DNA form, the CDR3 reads TGTGCCATCGGCGGGTCTGGGGCCAACGTCCTGACTTTC.

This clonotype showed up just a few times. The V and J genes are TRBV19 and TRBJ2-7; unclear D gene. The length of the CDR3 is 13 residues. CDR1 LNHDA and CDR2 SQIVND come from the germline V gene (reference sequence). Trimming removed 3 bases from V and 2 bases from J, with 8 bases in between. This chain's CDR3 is CASSMSVTYEQYF. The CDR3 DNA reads TGTGCCAGTAGTATGTCAGTTACCTACGAGCAGTACTTC.

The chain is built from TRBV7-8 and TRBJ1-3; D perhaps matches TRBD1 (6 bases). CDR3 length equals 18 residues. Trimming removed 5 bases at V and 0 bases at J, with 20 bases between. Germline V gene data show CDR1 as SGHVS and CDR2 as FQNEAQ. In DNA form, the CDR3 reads TGTGCCAGCAGCGTTAACCTCGGGGGCGGTTTCTCTGGAAACACCATATATTTT. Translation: CASSVNLGGGFSGNTIYF.

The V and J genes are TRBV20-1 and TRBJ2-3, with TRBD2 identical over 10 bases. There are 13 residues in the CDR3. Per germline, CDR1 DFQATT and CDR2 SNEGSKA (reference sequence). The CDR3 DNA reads TGCGCTGGGGGGACTAGCGGCACAGATACGCAGTATTTT. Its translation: CAGGTSGTDTQYF.

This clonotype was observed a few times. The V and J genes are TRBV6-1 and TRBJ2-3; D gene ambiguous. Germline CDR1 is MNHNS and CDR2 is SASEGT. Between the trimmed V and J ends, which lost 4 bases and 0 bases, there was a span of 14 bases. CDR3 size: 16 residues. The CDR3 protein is CASSGRVLDSTDTQYF. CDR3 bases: TGTGCCAGCAGTGGAAGGGTACTTGACAGCACAGATACGCAGTATTTT.

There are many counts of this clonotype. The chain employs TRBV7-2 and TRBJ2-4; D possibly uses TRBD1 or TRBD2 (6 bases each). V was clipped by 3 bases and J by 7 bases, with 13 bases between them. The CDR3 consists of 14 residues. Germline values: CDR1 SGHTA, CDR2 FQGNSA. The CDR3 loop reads CASSLLGGLNIQYF. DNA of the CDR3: TGTGCCAGCAGCTTGTTAGGGGGACTGAACATTCAGTACTTC.

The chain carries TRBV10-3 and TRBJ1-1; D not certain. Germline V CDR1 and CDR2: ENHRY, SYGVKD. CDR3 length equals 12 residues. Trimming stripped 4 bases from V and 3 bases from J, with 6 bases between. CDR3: CAISAQDTEAFF. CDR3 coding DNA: TGTGCCATCAGTGCTCAGGACACTGAAGCTTTCTTT.

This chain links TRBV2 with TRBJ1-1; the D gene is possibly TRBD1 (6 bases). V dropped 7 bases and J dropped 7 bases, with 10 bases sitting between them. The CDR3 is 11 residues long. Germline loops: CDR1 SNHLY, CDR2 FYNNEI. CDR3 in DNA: TGTGCCAGCAAGGGGGGCTTTGAAGCTTTCTTT. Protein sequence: CASKGGFEAFF.

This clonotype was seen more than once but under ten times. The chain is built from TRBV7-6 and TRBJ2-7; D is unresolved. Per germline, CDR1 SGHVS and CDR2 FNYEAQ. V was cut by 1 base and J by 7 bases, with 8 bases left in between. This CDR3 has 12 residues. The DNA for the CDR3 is TGTGCCAGCAGCTTAGTAGGTAGGGAGCAGTACTTC. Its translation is CASSLVGREQYF.